The 32 T cell receptor beta chains presented below share a single source sample, sequenced in a study of CD8 T cells in Susac syndrome. cDNA came from approximately 0.5 to 1 ug RNA primed by random hexamers. TCRdb fed the immunoSEQ multiplex PCR reads into MiXCR, producing one record per CDR3 protein. The repertoire consists of over 300,000 distinct CDR3 sequences, with 92% occurring once and the leading ten covering 0.065%. Sequencing was done on a sample of CD4+ T cells from PBMCs. The receptors here all came from a human donor with multiple sclerosis.

This sequence joins TRBV4-1 and TRBJ2-7, with D maybe TRBD1 (6 bases). V lost 1 base and J 2 bases, leaving 9 bases between the germline ends. The CDR3 is made up of 14 amino acids. CDR1 and CDR2 from the germline V gene are MGHRA and YSYEKL. The CDR3 here is CASSQADSPYEQYF. CDR3 in DNA: TGCGCCAGCAGCCAAGCGGACAGCCCCTACGAGCAGTACTTC.

The V call is TRBV9, the J call TRBJ2-7, with 8 bases lining up with TRBD2. Losses at the gene ends were 0 bases for V and 6 bases for J; bases not matched to a gene: 14. The CDR3 consists of 17 residues. Looked up from germline, CDR1 is SGDLS and CDR2 is YYNGEE. The CDR3 bases are TGTGCCAGCAGCGTAGCAGATTCCCGACGGGAGGGCGGCGAGCAGTACTTC. Translated, it gives CASSVADSRREGGEQYF.

This chain joins TRBV4-3 and TRBJ1-3, with D unclear. Trimming took 3 bases from V and 0 from J, leaving 12 bases between them. This CDR3 contains 16 residues. In germline, CDR1 is LGHNA, CDR2 YSLEER. Written as DNA, the CDR3 is TGCGCCAGCAGCCAGGCTACTGGGAGCTCTGGAAACACCATATATTTT. As protein: CASSQATGSSGNTIYF.

In this sample, this clonotype turned up a few times. The V and J genes are TRBV6-5 and TRBJ2-1, with 7 bases aligning to TRBD2. CDR1 and CDR2 from the germline V gene are MNHEY and SVGAGI. There are 13 residues in the CDR3. Trimming cost V 9 bases and J 0 bases; bases outside gene matches: 2. The CDR3 is CASGGGSYNEQFF. CDR3 sequence (DNA): TGTGCCAGTGGGGGGGGCTCCTACAATGAGCAGTTCTTC.

The chain links TRBV29-1 to TRBJ1-5; maybe TRBD1 (6 bases). This CDR3 is built from 14 residues. Trimming took off 4 bases at V and 7 bases at J, with 17 bases between the two ends. Germline V lookup: CDR1 SQVTM, CDR2 ANQGSEA. CDR3: CSVGGAGANQPQHF. CDR3 DNA: TGCAGCGTTGGGGGGGCTGGTGCTAACCAGCCCCAGCATTTT.

The count of this clonotype is one. The chain employs TRBV7-9 and TRBJ2-7, with D perhaps being TRBD1 or TRBD2 (5 bases each). The CDR3 length is 16 residues. Trimming stripped 1 base from V and 0 bases from J, with 13 bases between. Looked up from germline, CDR1 is SEHNR and CDR2 is FQNEAQ (reference sequence). The CDR3 protein is CASSLVSGPSSYEQYF. The DNA for the CDR3 is TGTGCCAGCAGCTTAGTTTCGGGGCCGAGCTCCTACGAGCAGTACTTC.

The chain is built from TRBV12-3 or TRBV12-4 and TRBJ1-2, with D possibly being TRBD1 (5 bases). The CDR3 runs 12 residues. The V and J ends lost 6 bases and 12 bases respectively, with 17 bases between them. This CDR3 reads CASSPPAGSNTF. The CDR3 nucleotides are TGTGCCAGCAGCCCGCCGGCAGGGTCCAACACCTTC.

The CDR3 protein is CASSRGGGETQYF. In DNA form, the CDR3 reads TGTGCCAGCAGCCGCGGGGGGGGAGAGACCCAGTACTTC. The V and J genes are TRBV7-9 and TRBJ2-5, with TRBD2 identical over 9 bases. Germline CDR1 and CDR2: SEHNR and FQNEAQ (reference sequence). J was trimmed by 4 bases and V by 5 bases; bases with no gene match: 2. The CDR3 consists of 13 residues.

The gene calls are TRBV6-2 or TRBV6-3 and TRBJ2-1; 10 nucleotides align to TRBD2. Trimming took 4 bases from V and 4 from J; bases not matched to a gene: 7. This CDR3 is built from 16 residues. CDR1 is MNHEY and CDR2 is SVGEGT in the germline V gene. CDR3 amino acids: CASSSAGTSVYNEQFF. The DNA of the CDR3 is TGTGCCAGCAGTTCCGCCGGGACTAGCGTATACAATGAGCAGTTCTTC.

CDR3 protein: CATAGYVVNEQFF. The DNA of the CDR3 is TGTGCCACCGCGGGATACGTAGTAAATGAGCAGTTCTTC. The chain recombines TRBV19 with TRBJ2-1; weak D call: TRBD2 (6 bases). The CDR3 contains 13 residues. With 10 bases removed from V and 7 bases from J, the gap between germline ends came to 17 bases. The germline gives CDR1 LNHDA, CDR2 SQIVND (reference sequence).

The chain recombines TRBV5-1 with TRBJ2-2; no reliable D call. CDR1 is SGHRS, CDR2 YFSETQ, per germline. The CDR3 is 12 amino acids. Trimming cost V 2 bases and J 8 bases, with 7 bases left between them. The CDR3 loop reads CASSLHRGELFF. The CDR3 DNA reads TGCGCCAGCAGCTTACACCGGGGGGAGCTGTTTTTT.

The chain links TRBV14 to TRBJ1-3; D is unresolved. There are 13 residues in the CDR3. V lost 2 bases and J 3 bases, leaving 5 bases between the germline ends. CDR1 is SGHDN, CDR2 FVKESK, per germline. The CDR3 bases are TGTGCCAGCAGCCAATGGAATGGAAACACCATATATTTT. The encoded protein is CASSQWNGNTIYF.

The gene calls are TRBV2 and TRBJ1-3, with D possibly matching TRBD1 (6 bases). The V and J ends lost 6 bases and 2 bases respectively, with 14 bases between them. This CDR3 is built from 15 residues. Germline V gene lookup returns CDR1 SNHLY and CDR2 FYNNEI. CDR3 in amino acids: CASSAGGPAGNTIYF. In nucleotides, the CDR3 is TGTGCCAGCAGCGCGGGGGGGCCTGCTGGAAACACCATATATTTT.

The rearrangement links TRBV5-1 to TRBJ1-1; no reliable D call. CDR1 SGHRS and CDR2 YFSETQ come from the germline V gene. V shed 9 bases and J shed 1 base, with 13 bases lying between them. This CDR3 spans 13 amino acids. The CDR3 region has the DNA TGCGCCACCTCATTCTCTCCGAACACTGAAGCTTTCTTT. Protein sequence: CATSFSPNTEAFF.

Worth noting for this clonotype: One end of the junction fails to match germline, which may point to a read error. J is TRBJ2-1 and V is TRBV19; no firm D call. Germline V gives CDR1 LNHDA, CDR2 SQIVND (reference sequence). The CDR3 has 16 residues. The CDR3 DNA reads as TGTACCAGTAGTATTTGGCCTAGTTACTCTCACAATGAGCAGTTCTTC. Amino acids: CTSSIWPSYSHNEQFF.

The rearrangement joins TRBV5-5 to TRBJ1-1; D not resolved. The length of the CDR3 is 16 residues. CDR1 SGHKS and CDR2 YYEKEE come from the germline V gene (reference sequence). Trimming took off 6 bases at V and 3 bases at J, with 21 bases between the two ends. The CDR3 coding sequence is TGTGCCAGCATCCCCACGGCGGGTAGGGCCCACACTGAAGCTTTCTTT. Translation: CASIPTAGRAHTEAFF.

This clonotype was seen once. V and J are TRBV5-1 and TRBJ2-1; D unresolved. V lost 3 bases to trimming and J lost 0 bases, with 13 bases between them. Germline V lookup: CDR1 SGHRS, CDR2 YFSETQ. This CDR3 region has 16 residues. CDR3 amino acids: CASSSLPSPSYNEQFF. Written as DNA, the CDR3 is TGCGCCAGCAGCTCCCTCCCATCCCCCTCCTACAATGAGCAGTTCTTC.

This chain links TRBV29-1 with TRBJ1-1; D is perhaps TRBD1 (5 bases). The V gene's germline CDR1 is SQVTM and CDR2 ANQGSEA. Trimming cost V 1 base and J 1 base, with 13 bases left between them. The CDR3 covers 15 residues. The CDR3, as DNA: TGCAGCGTTGAAGTTGGAGGACACCCGAACACTGAAGCTTTCTTT. Its translation: CSVEVGGHPNTEAFF.

The gene calls are TRBV29-1 and TRBJ2-3; a weak D match, TRBD2 (6 bases). Germline values: CDR1 SQVTM, CDR2 ANQGSEA. Trimming took 7 bases from V and 0 from J, leaving 14 bases between them. The CDR3 sequence is 14 residues long. CDR3 coding DNA: TGCAGCGCTGATCTCGGGGGTAGCACAGATACGCAGTATTTT. It specifies CSADLGGSTDTQYF.

The V call is TRBV19, the J call TRBJ2-7; 8 bases line up with TRBD1. CDR1 and CDR2 (germline): LNHDA, SQIVND (reference sequence). Trimming cost V 6 bases and J 3 bases; bases outside gene matches: 7. This CDR3 has 14 residues. This CDR3 is CASSAQGASYEQYF. DNA of the CDR3: TGTGCCAGTAGCGCCCAGGGGGCAAGCTACGAGCAGTACTTC.

The CDR3 protein is CASSVAASNYQYRLKAFF. CDR3 bases: TGTGCCAGCAGCGTAGCTGCTTCGAACTATCAGTACCGCTTAAAAGCTTTCTTT. The V and J genes are TRBV9 and TRBJ1-1; no clear D gene. Germline assignment: CDR1 SGDLS and CDR2 YYNGEE. V lost 0 bases to trimming and J lost 9 bases, with 27 bases between them. This CDR3 comprises 18 residues. Drawing the rest from reference TRBV9 and TRBJ1-1, the complete variable domain is DSGVTQTPKHLITATGQRVTLRCSPRSGDLSVYWYQQSLDQGLQFLIQYYNGEERAKGNILERFSAQQFPDLHSELNLSSLELGDSALYFCASSVAASNYQYRLKAFFGQGTRLTVV.

The J gene is TRBJ1-4, the V gene TRBV28; D may be TRBD1 (5 bases). Per the germline V gene, CDR1 is MDHEN and CDR2 is SYDVKM. The V end lost 2 bases, the J end lost 0 bases, and 7 bases lay between the germline ends. The CDR3 contains 15 residues. CDR3 in DNA: TGTGCCAGCAGTTTAAGGGGACCAACTAATGAAAAACTGTTTTTT. Its translation: CASSLRGPTNEKLFF. Variable domain in full (rest from reference TRBV28 and TRBJ1-4): DVKVTQSSRYLVKRTGEKVFLECVQDMDHENMFWYRQDPGLGLRLIYFSYDVKMKEKGDIPEGYSVSREKKERFSLILESASTNQTSMYLCASSLRGPTNEKLFFGSGTQLSVL.

This rearrangement joins TRBV29-1 to TRBJ1-5; the match to TRBD1 covers 8 bases. Germline CDR1 and CDR2: SQVTM and ANQGSEA. The trim removed 6 bases at V and 4 bases at J, leaving 5 bases unmatched. This CDR3 region has 13 residues. The CDR3 DNA sequence: TGCAGCGTCCAGGGGGCTCAAAATCAGCCCCAGCATTTT. Its protein product is CSVQGAQNQPQHF.

The chain uses TRBV24-1 and TRBJ2-7; 8 positions agree with TRBD1. The CDR3 length is 13 residues. The V gene's germline CDR1 is KGHDR and CDR2 SFDVKD. V shed 5 bases and J 6 bases; nucleotides not matched to a gene: 5. In DNA form, the CDR3 reads TGTGCCACCAGTGGACAGGGGCAGAGCGAGCAGTACTTC. Amino acid sequence: CATSGQGQSEQYF.

The V and J genes are TRBV4-3 and TRBJ2-7; D may correspond to TRBD1 or TRBD2 (5 bases each). This CDR3 comprises 17 residues. Germline CDR1 is LGHNA and CDR2 is YSLEER. Between the trimmed V and J ends, which lost 6 bases and 2 bases, there was a span of 23 bases. The CDR3 DNA is TGCGCCAGCAGTCCTCGAACGGGGCCGGGGATGGCCTACGAGCAGTACTTC. This translates into CASSPRTGPGMAYEQYF.

The chain recombines TRBV29-1 with TRBJ2-5; D ambiguous. CDR1 is SQVTM, CDR2 ANQGSEA, per germline. Trimming took off 3 bases at V and 5 bases at J, with 10 bases between the two ends. The CDR3 runs to 12 residues. The chain's CDR3 is CSVEPLTETQYF. The CDR3 DNA is TGCAGCGTTGAGCCTCTAACGGAGACCCAGTACTTC. The full variable domain, completed using reference TRBV29-1 and TRBJ2-5, is SAVISQKPSRDICQRGTSLTIQCQVDSQVTMMFWYRQQPGQSLTLIATANQGSEATYESGFVIDKFPISRPNLTFSTLTVSNMSPEDSSIYLCSVEPLTETQYFGPGTRLLVL.

The chain couples TRBV29-1 to TRBJ2-5; 9 nucleotides align to TRBD2. CDR3 length: 13 amino acids. CDR1 and CDR2 from the germline V gene are SQVTM and ANQGSEA. The trim removed 4 bases at V and 3 bases at J, leaving 3 bases unmatched. The CDR3 loop is CSVVSGSKETQYF. In DNA form, the CDR3 reads TGCAGCGTTGTTAGCGGGAGTAAAGAGACCCAGTACTTC.

V and J are TRBV30 and TRBJ1-2; D remains unclear. Germline V gene sequence: CDR1 GTSNPN, CDR2 SVGIG (reference sequence). This CDR3 region has 14 residues. Deletions cut 3 bases from V and 8 bases from J, with 19 bases between. CDR3 DNA: TGTGCCTGGAGAGTGGAGGGATCGGCGGCGGGCTACACCTTC. Encoded protein: CAWRVEGSAAGYTF.

There are a few counts of this clonotype. The chain uses TRBV14 and TRBJ2-7, with D possibly being TRBD1 (6 bases). Trimming pared 4 bases from V and 0 bases from J, leaving 10 bases between. This CDR3 is built from 14 residues. Looked up from germline, CDR1 is SGHDN and CDR2 is FVKESK. CDR3 sequence reads: CASSLDSISYEQYF. The CDR3 bases are TGTGCCAGCAGCCTGGACAGTATCTCCTACGAGCAGTACTTC.

The chain recombines TRBV25-1 with TRBJ2-7, with D possibly being TRBD1 (6 bases). Trimming pared 1 base from V and 9 bases from J, leaving 22 bases between. Germline lookup yields CDR1 MGHDK and CDR2 SYGVNS. This CDR3 spans 16 amino acids. CDR3 sequence (DNA): TGTGCCAGCAGTGAATCTCGGACAGTCCCCCCCCGCGGGCAGTACTTC. This codes for CASSESRTVPPRGQYF.

The chain uses TRBV30 and TRBJ2-1; no reliable D call. Trimming took off 5 bases at V and 4 bases at J, with 15 bases between the two ends. The CDR3 is made up of 14 amino acids. Germline CDR1 and CDR2: GTSNPN and SVGIG (reference sequence). The CDR3, as DNA: TGTGCCTGGGATGCCGGAACCATATACAATGAGCAGTTCTTC. This sequence encodes CAWDAGTIYNEQFF.

The chain recombines TRBV4-1 with TRBJ1-1, with D possibly TRBD1 on 6 matching bases. This CDR3 comprises 13 residues. Trimming removed 2 bases at V and 10 bases at J, with 14 bases between. CDR1 and CDR2 from the germline V gene are MGHRA and YSYEKL. The chain's CDR3 is CASSQNGQSGAFF. The CDR3 coding sequence is TGCGCCAGCAGCCAAAACGGACAGTCCGGAGCTTTCTTT.